This is a list of T cell receptor beta chains from one sample in a study of blood T cell repertoires in COVID-19. Assay: immunoSEQ multiplex PCR; the TCRdb copy retains only in-frame clones and omits some. There are about 150,000 clones in the sample; around 90% occur only once, and about 4% lies in the top ten. The material sequenced was peripheral blood. These receptor sequences come from a woman aged 60-75 years with active or convalescent COVID-19. CDR3s include the opening cysteine and the closing phenylalanine or tryptophan. The D gene is left open where the match is weak. Clone size is stated in some rows and not others, as once, few, many or a class when expanded.

D | J | size | length | V | DNA | CDR3
. | TRBJ1-1 | . | 14 | TRBV18 | TGTGCCAGCTCACTTCTCCCCGGGGACACTGAAGCTTTCTTT | CASSLLPGDTEAFF
TRBD1 | TRBJ1-4 | medium-sized | 12 | TRBV6-6 | TGTGCCAGCAGTTACGAGGACAGGGCCACCTTTTTT | CASSYEDRATFF
. | TRBJ2-1 | . | 13 | TRBV11-2 | TGTGCCAGCAGCTGGGGCCCAGGGGATGAGCAGTTCTTC | CASSWGPGDEQFF
. | TRBJ1-1 | . | 14 | TRBV5-4 | TGTGCCAGCAGCTTGGCGGGTCAGAACACTGAAGCTTTCTTT | CASSLAGQNTEAFF
. | TRBJ1-6 | . | 13 | TRBV6-5 | TGTGCCAGCAGGCATCGGACTGATTCACCCCTCCACTTT | CASRHRTDSPLHF
TRBD1 | TRBJ2-7 | . | 16 | TRBV7-9 | TGTGCCAGCAGCTTAGGCTCGGACAGGGCCGGATACGAGCAGTACTTC | CASSLGSDRAGYEQYF
. | TRBJ2-2 | few | 16 | TRBV4-3 | TGCGCCAGCAGCCAGCAAGTAGGGGTAAACACCGGGGAGCTGTTTTTT | CASSQQVGVNTGELFF
TRBD1 | TRBJ2-2 | . | 16 | TRBV13 | TGTGCCAGCAGCTTAATGGGACAGCCCTACACCGGGGAGCTGTTTTTT | CASSLMGQPYTGELFF
. | TRBJ2-1 | . | 16 | TRBV10-3 | TGTGCCATCAGCGGCCGGGAAGCAGCAGGGACTGGCGAGCAGTTCTTC | CAISGREAAGTGEQFF
TRBD2 | TRBJ2-1 | once | 17 | TRBV7-9 | TGTGCCAGCAGCTTAGCGCCCGCGGGAGGGGGATACAATGAGCAGTTCTTC | CASSLAPAGGGYNEQFF
TRBD2 | TRBJ2-5 | . | 15 | TRBV7-2 | TGTGCCAGCAGCCCCCAGGTAGCGGGGTGGGAGACCCAGTACTTC | CASSPQVAGWETQYF
TRBD1 | TRBJ2-5 | once | 16 | TRBV4-1 | TGCGCCAGCAGCCTCATACCGGGACAGGGCCAAGAGACCCAGTACTTC | CASSLIPGQGQETQYF
TRBD1 | TRBJ1-1 | once | 15 | TRBV2 | TGTGCCAGCAGCACCACCGGGACAGTGAACACTGAAGCTTTCTTT | CASSTTGTVNTEAFF
. | TRBJ2-7 | . | 13 | TRBV6-2/TRBV6-3 | TGTGCCAGCAGTTCAGGGACAACGGGGGAGCAGTACTTC | CASSSGTTGEQYF
. | TRBJ2-5 | . | 12 | TRBV2 | TGTGCCAGCGGAGGACTGGTGGTTCCCCAGTACTTC | CASGGLVVPQYF
. | TRBJ2-7 | few | 16 | TRBV15 | TGTGCCACCAGCAGAGATCAATATCGTGGAAGGGGCGAGCAGTACTTC | CATSRDQYRGRGEQYF
TRBD1 | TRBJ1-4 | . | 15 | TRBV2 | TGTGCCAGCAGTGAGAGGGACAGCCTTAAGGGAAAACTGTTTTTT | CASSERDSLKGKLFF
. | TRBJ2-5 | . | 13 | TRBV7-2 | TGTGCCAGCAGCTCCTCGGGGTTGAAGACCCAGTACTTC | CASSSSGLKTQYF
. | TRBJ2-5 | . | 17 | TRBV7-2 | TGTGCCAGCAGCTTAGTTTATGGGAGGGGGGATCAAGAGACCCAGTACTTC | CASSLVYGRGDQETQYF
TRBD1 | TRBJ1-3 | once | 16 | TRBV19 | TGTGCCAGTAGTCCCCAACAGGGGTTCGGTGGAAACACCATATATTTT | CASSPQQGFGGNTIYF
. | TRBJ2-7 | few | 12 | TRBV12-3/TRBV12-4 | TGTGCCAGCAGTTTATGGACAAGCGAGCAGTACTTC | CASSLWTSEQYF
. | TRBJ1-4 | . | 14 | TRBV3-1/TRBV3-2 | TGTGCCAGCAGCCAAAAGGGAGGGGATGAAAAACTGTTTTTT | CASSQKGGDEKLFF
. | TRBJ1-4 | . | 15 | TRBV27 | TGTGCCAGCAGTTTTGGTTCGGGGGGGAATGAAAAACTGTTTTTT | CASSFGSGGNEKLFF
TRBD2 | TRBJ2-7 | few | 15 | TRBV11-3 | TGTGCCAGCAGCTTAGACGGGACTAACTCCTACGAGCAGTACTTC | CASSLDGTNSYEQYF
TRBD1 | TRBJ1-3 | . | 14 | TRBV9 | TGTGCCAGCAGCGAACAGGGGGCTGGAAACACCATATATTTT | CASSEQGAGNTIYF
. | TRBJ1-2 | . | 12 | TRBV6-5 | TGTGCCAGCGGGAGGGATAACTATGGCTACACCTTC | CASGRDNYGYTF
TRBD1 | TRBJ2-7 | . | 12 | TRBV7-9 | TGTGCCAGCAGCTTAGGACAGGGGGCTCAGTACTTC | CASSLGQGAQYF
TRBD1 | TRBJ2-3 | . | 17 | TRBV11-2 | TGTGCCAGCAGCTTACAGGTCGGGACAGGAGGTACAGATACGCAGTATTTT | CASSLQVGTGGTDTQYF
. | TRBJ2-7 | . | 14 | TRBV5-8 | TGTGCCAGCAGCTTGGGGCGGATTGGCTACGAGCAGTACTTC | CASSLGRIGYEQYF
TRBD1 | TRBJ1-5 | . | 12 | TRBV19 | TGTGCCAGTAGTAGGGACAGTCAGCCCCAGCATTTT | CASSRDSQPQHF
TRBD1 | TRBJ2-2 | . | 15 | TRBV4-3 | TGCGCCAGCAGCCAAGGGACAGGGGACACCGGGGAGCTGTTTTTT | CASSQGTGDTGELFF
TRBD1 | TRBJ1-3 | . | 14 | TRBV10-3 | TGTGCCATCACGGACAGGGATCGAGCTGACACCATATATTTT | CAITDRDRADTIYF
. | TRBJ1-2 | . | 12 | TRBV7-8 | TGTGCCAGCAGCTTATCCCAGGGGGGCTACACCTTC | CASSLSQGGYTF
TRBD1 | TRBJ1-2 | . | 14 | TRBV6-4 | TGTGCCAGCAGAGCAGGACAGGGGTGGTCTGGCTACACCTTC | CASRAGQGWSGYTF